This record covers a single T cell receptor beta chain. Its antigen is still unknown. Base qualities are not provided; no much larger clone lies one nucleotide away. This entry is derived from a study of cytomegalovirus exposure and HLA in healthy donors (dated by TCRdb to 2017 to 2019). Turning to the overall study: In an earlier analysis of under 600 of the donors, 276 Gb of sequence data and 90 million to 120 million unique TCR beta sequences from roughly 180 million T cells were reported. An early release covering roughly 600 HLA-typed donors comprised about 310 gigabases of sequencing data and around 85 million unique TCR sequences. Of the roughly 400 genotyped donors, approximately 82% fell in the genetic ancestry cluster associated with self-reported Caucasian donors. The study aimed to test whether signatures of past pathogen exposure could be identified by cataloging public T cell receptors. The study profiled the T cell repertoires of about 720 subjects by immunosequencing and related them to cytomegalovirus serostatus. Besides the first cohort of under 700 subjects, a separate validation cohort made up of roughly 120 different subjects was used. To predict cytomegalovirus infection status, the study brought together high-throughput TCR immunosequencing, statistical association of individual TCRs with disease status, and machine learning. To study patterns of TCR occurrence, a later analysis re-analyzed previously published TCR beta repertoires from around 660 donors and added high-resolution HLA genotyping. Rather than using new phenotypic data, the later analysis identified candidate immune exposures from TCR beta sequences and from how often those sequences occurred across donors. An earlier analysis of around 640 of the donors used high-throughput TCR beta sequencing to judge whether each TCR beta V gene segment behaved as functional or pseudogenic. Donor age, sex, ethnicity and CMV serostatus were compiled alongside the repertoire data. In a later genetic analysis, genome-wide SNP genotypes for about 65% of the 666 donors were used, and that subset was treated as a discovery cohort. Every repertoire in the discovery cohort had been generated on one and the same sequencing platform. Both class I and class II loci were covered by HLA typing, at four-digit resolution. Typing coverage differed by locus: A, B, C, DRB1 and DQB1 were typed in about 620-630 donors, DQA1 in about 550, DPA1 in 600 to 610, and DPB1 in about 450. Several DR-DQ haplotypes were treated as single units for association and clustering because of strong linkage in the cohort. Across 300 to 500 genotyped donors of the cohort, an average of roughly 200,000 unique TCR beta nucleotide sequences per donor were sequenced, and about a sixth of those sequences were non-productive.

Receptor amplification or capture employed the immunoSEQ multiplex PCR assay. A mixture of 60 forward primers for TCR Vbeta segments and 13 reverse primers for TCR Jbeta segments was used in the multiplex PCR. A multiplex PCR assay on genomic DNA amplified the CDR3 region of rearranged TCR beta genes. On the Illumina HiSeq System, the amplified TCR beta libraries were sequenced as 87-base-pair reads. As for the authors' bioinformatics: A later analysis counted around 72 million unique TCR beta chains across the roughly 700 repertoires, and about 10 million of these chains were shared by at least two donors. Raw reads were error-corrected and collapsed into unique sequences by a nearest-neighbor algorithm in which closely related sequences were merged to remove PCR and sequencing errors. CDR3 sequences were aligned to IMGT reference sequences to assign V, D and J gene segments. For a sequence to be retained, a match of at least six nucleotides was required to both a V gene segment and a J gene segment. A rearrangement counted as productive if the CDR3 had no stop codons and remained in frame with V and J, and every other rearrangement counted as non-productive. CDR3 was defined according to IMGT convention as the region running from the second conserved V-encoded cysteine to the conserved J-encoded phenylalanine. The earlier analysis of 550 to 650 of the donors excluded any sequence lacking an unambiguous match to a single V gene segment. An earlier analysis of a few hundred of the donors classified V segments as functional when productive rearrangements were above 56.7% and as segregating when the standard deviation between donors was above 5%. A statistical classification framework was developed to diagnose cytomegalovirus status using the catalog of TCR beta chain sequences. A later analysis assigned V and J genes by comparing TCR nucleotide sequences with IMGT/GENE-DB human TR gene sequences. In a later analysis, CDR3 sequences and most-parsimonious VDJ recombination scenarios were assigned using the TCRdist pipeline. In a later analysis, each TCR beta chain was defined by its CDR3 amino acid sequence together with its V-gene family, and reads lacking a unique V-gene family were excluded. As a way to deal with suspected cross-contamination and a sequencing artifact, a later analysis dropped nearly 600 nucleotide sequences that were highly shared and had low generation probability. In a later analysis, a clonal expansion index for each public chain was calculated from normalized within-repertoire ranks of inferred template counts. A later analysis computed generation probabilities with a VDJ recombination model fitted to out-of-frame rearrangements, and checked the results against IGoR. A later analysis scored TCR-TCR, TCR-HLA and TCR-CMV co-occurrence with hypergeometric tests, applying a repertoire-size bias correction to TCR pairs. To estimate false discovery rates, a later analysis permuted the HLA or CMV assignments 20 times. A later analysis grouped co-occurring TCRs with DBSCAN, adding TCRdist sequence similarity when clustering within HLA-allele-positive subsets. Repertoires with fewer than 30,000 or more than 120,000 public chains were left out of co-occurrence clustering, as were about 5 repertoires with anomalous nucleotide sharing. TCRdb's version of the immuneACCESS table is confined to in-frame rearrangements and falls short of the full clone set. An unresolved V gene accounts for under half of the shortfall where checked; the remainder is of unknown origin. From that table come the V and J calls and clone size; the DNA was used to work out D and trimming. For this sample there are around 150,000 clones; 60% to 85% appear just once. 1.8% of the sample goes to the ten largest clones.

The cohort comprised around 700 healthy bone marrow donors. All cohort members were sampled while nominally healthy, although unrecorded immune exposures were likely present. The donor tested CMV seropositive and was one of the 289 seropositive cohort members. A peripheral blood sample was collected from each donor, and TCR beta sequencing was performed on peripheral blood mononuclear cells. Genomic DNA extraction from the blood cell samples was performed with the Qiagen DNeasy Blood Extraction Kit. Paper-wide results and their limitations: A further reported finding was that TCR beta sequences accurately predicted the HLA-A and HLA-B alleles for most subjects in the first cohort. A later analysis found that HLA-associated TCR beta chains were more clonally expanded and had lower generation probabilities than equally common non-associated chains. Several of the top co-occurrence clusters appeared to be linked to parvovirus B19, influenza, CMV and Epstein-Barr virus, according to a later analysis. HLA typing was unavailable for some donors at each locus, so association tests used only the typed subset. In a later analysis, most CMV-associated TCR beta chains were found to appear HLA-restricted, with HLA associations seemingly driven largely by CMV exposure. Most TCR sequences were observed very rarely across donors, whereas some public TCRs were present in many individuals. In an earlier analysis of several hundred of the donors, most TCR beta V segments were observed in productive rearrangements about 90% or about 30% of the time, broadly matching IMGT annotations. CMV serostatus was the only immune exposure information available for the cohort. Cytomegalovirus status was reported to be diagnosed by the classifier with high specificity and sensitivity in both the original and validation cohorts. This cohort had only TCR beta chains sequenced, and the lack of alpha or paired-chain data limited which features could be detected. A few of the identified cytomegalovirus-associated TCR beta chains were confirmed in vitro to be specific for cytomegalovirus antigens. According to the authors, the approach could potentially be generalized to other disease states and immunological phenotypes. Presence/absence analyses assumed roughly uniform sequencing depth across donors, an assumption that may not hold. A cluster of highly shared sequence variants was judged likely to be a technical artifact of the sequencing pipeline. At a false discovery rate of 0.05, a later analysis linked roughly 17,000 TCR beta sequences to specific HLA alleles. Linkage disequilibrium might explain the correlated functional status among segregating V segments, but an unknown experimental factor could not be ruled out. According to a later genetic analysis, donors in an Asian-associated ancestry cluster had fewer N-insertions in productive TCRs than the approximately 710-donor mean. A later analysis found that TCR association rates varied across HLA loci, with DRB1 alleles showing the most associated TCRs and HLA-C alleles the fewest. The study listed over 150 TCR beta chains as associated with cytomegalovirus. V-gene and J-gene trimming of TCR beta chains was associated with a missense DCLRE1C variant in a later genetic analysis, and the association was replicated in an independent cohort. When HLA alleles, especially DR and DQ, strongly co-occurred, attributing TCR associations to individual alleles was difficult. Because counts were too low, around 17 rarely observed V segments, including chromosome 9 orphons, were left out of the earlier analysis of approximately 500 of the donors.

The TCR sequence derives from a female donor in good health and CMV-seropositive. Input material: PBMCs.

The DNA sequence follows: TGTGCCAGCAGTGGACTCTCTGACACCGGGGAGCTGTTTTTT. This is translated as CASSGLSDTGELFF. The receptor chain draws on TRBV27 and TRBJ2-2; a tentative D match to TRBD2 spans 5 bases. V lost 5 bases and J lost 3 bases; the stretch between them is 10 bases long. The cysteine opens and the phenylalanine closes a CDR3 of 14 amino acids. The kept DNA is CDR3 alone, 42 bases in frame from the first base. Reading the germline V gene (reference sequence) gives CDR1 MNHEY and CDR2 SMNVEV.